The rows below give T cell receptor beta chains drawn from one sample of a study of CD8 T cells in Susac syndrome. TCRdb ran MiXCR on the immunoSEQ multiplex PCR reads and lists one entry per CDR3 protein. Among 150,000 to 200,000 distinct CDR3 sequences, about 95% were seen once, and the ten largest hold roughly 0.16%. Sequencing was done on a sample of CD8+ T cells from PBMCs. Receptors were obtained from a human donor with multiple sclerosis. Each CDR3 is given with its conserved first and last residue. The D gene is left open where the match is weak. Only part of the rows carry a size: once, few, many, or a class if the clone is expanded.

v_call	j_call	d_call	clone_size	cdr3_aa	cdr3_nt
TRBV13	TRBJ2-7	TRBD2	-	CASSFLAEYEQYF	TGTGCCAGCAGCTTTCTAGCGGAATACGAGCAGTACTTC
TRBV7-6	TRBJ2-2	TRBD1	once	CATRDRETPPHTGELFF	TGTGCCACCCGGGACAGGGAGACTCCACCTCACACCGGGGAGCTGTTTTTT
TRBV1	TRBJ1-2	-	-	CTSSQDRGYGYTF	TGCACCAGCAGCCAAGATCGCGGATATGGCTACACCTTC
TRBV20-1	TRBJ2-2	-	-	CSAYDTSNTGELFF	TGCAGTGCTTATGACACCTCGAACACCGGGGAGCTGTTTTTT
TRBV6-1	TRBJ2-5	TRBD1	-	CASSTVTTGVPGETQYF	TGTGCCAGCAGTACCGTTACCACAGGGGTTCCAGGAGAGACCCAGTACTTC
TRBV9	TRBJ2-5	-	-	CASSVDPGEETQYF	TGTGCCAGCAGCGTAGACCCAGGGGAAGAGACCCAGTACTTC
TRBV6-2/TRBV6-3	TRBJ2-1	-	-	CASSARQAPNEQFF	TGTGCCAGCAGTGCCCGACAGGCACCCAATGAGCAGTTCTTC
TRBV29-1	TRBJ1-1	-	-	CSVPDRNTEAFF	TGCAGCGTTCCGGACAGGAACACTGAAGCTTTCTTT
TRBV28	TRBJ1-4	-	-	CASSTDGLDEKLFF	TGTGCCAGCAGTACGGACGGTCTCGATGAAAAACTGTTTTTT
TRBV29-1	TRBJ2-3	-	-	CSVEEENTDTQYF	TGCAGCGTTGAAGAGGAGAACACAGATACGCAGTATTTT